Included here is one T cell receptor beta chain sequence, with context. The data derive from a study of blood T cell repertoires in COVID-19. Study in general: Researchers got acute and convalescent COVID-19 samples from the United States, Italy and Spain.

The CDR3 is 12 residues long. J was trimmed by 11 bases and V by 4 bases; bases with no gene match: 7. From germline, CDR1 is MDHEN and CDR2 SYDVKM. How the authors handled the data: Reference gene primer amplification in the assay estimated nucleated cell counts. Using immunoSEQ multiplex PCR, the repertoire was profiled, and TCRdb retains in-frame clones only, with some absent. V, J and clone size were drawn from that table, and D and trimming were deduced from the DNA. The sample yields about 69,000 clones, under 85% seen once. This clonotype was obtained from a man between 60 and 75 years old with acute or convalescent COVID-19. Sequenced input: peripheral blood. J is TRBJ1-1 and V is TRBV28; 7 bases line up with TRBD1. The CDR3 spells CASSSGGTDAFF. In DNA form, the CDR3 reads TGTGCCAGCAGTTCGGGGGGGACAGATGCTTTCTTT.